These T cell receptor beta chains were read from a single sample in a study of CD8 T cells in Susac syndrome. In TCRdb, the immunoSEQ multiplex PCR reads were re-called with MiXCR into one record per CDR3 protein. In the table there are more than 110,000 distinct CDR3 sequences, approximately 95% of which are singletons. Sequencing was performed on CD8+ T cells from PBMCs. Receptors were obtained from a human donor in good health. Each CDR3 is given with its conserved first and last residue. A D gene is named only where the DNA matches it firmly. Expanded clones get a size class; other rows say once, few or many, or leave the size out.

V,size,J,D,CDR3,DNA
TRBV9,.,TRBJ2-3,.,CASSRWTDSSTDTQYF,TGTGCCAGCAGCCGATGGACAGATTCTAGCACAGATACGCAGTATTTT
TRBV7-9,.,TRBJ2-7,TRBD2,CASSSSTSGRAQEQYF,TGTGCCAGCAGCTCCTCTACTAGCGGGAGGGCCCAAGAGCAGTACTTC
TRBV6-1,.,TRBJ2-7,TRBD2,CASSPAGGGTSGYEQYF,TGTGCCAGCAGTCCGGCCGGGGGAGGGACTAGCGGGTACGAGCAGTACTTC
TRBV6-5,.,TRBJ2-5,.,CASSYGQQETQYF,TGTGCCAGCAGTTACGGACAGCAAGAGACCCAGTACTTC
TRBV27,.,TRBJ2-7,TRBD2,CASQGLAGIQYF,TGTGCCAGTCAGGGACTAGCGGGAATTCAGTACTTC
TRBV30,.,TRBJ2-7,.,CAWSFGGGLDEQYF,TGTGCCTGGAGCTTCGGTGGGGGGTTAGACGAGCAGTACTTC
TRBV7-8,once,TRBJ1-1,.,CASSLVPGAEAFF,TGTGCCAGCAGCTTAGTTCCGGGGGCTGAAGCTTTCTTT
TRBV7-9,.,TRBJ1-4,.,CASSFWGVENEKLFF,TGTGCCAGCAGCTTTTGGGGAGTCGAAAATGAAAAACTGTTTTTT
TRBV27,.,TRBJ1-2,TRBD1,CASSPGQFSLHGYTF,TGTGCCAGCAGTCCGGGACAGTTTTCTCTTCATGGCTACACCTTC
TRBV28,.,TRBJ2-5,.,CASSFVPGLPQETQYF,TGTGCCAGCAGTTTTGTCCCCGGACTACCTCAAGAGACCCAGTACTTC
TRBV30,.,TRBJ1-5,.,CAWSATGFGQPQHF,TGTGCCTGGAGCGCAACAGGGTTTGGTCAGCCCCAGCATTTT
TRBV5-1,few,TRBJ1-1,.,CASSSSMNTEAFF,TGCGCCAGCAGCTCCTCAATGAACACTGAAGCTTTCTTT
TRBV25-1,.,TRBJ1-1,TRBD1,CASTTGGTEAFF,TGTGCCAGTACGACAGGGGGCACTGAAGCTTTCTTT
TRBV29-1,.,TRBJ1-1,.,CSVDFPVGAFF,TGCAGCGTTGACTTTCCTGTCGGGGCTTTCTTT
TRBV27,once,TRBJ2-7,.,CASSFQPSEPAYEQYF,TGTGCCAGCAGTTTTCAGCCTAGCGAGCCCGCCTACGAGCAGTACTTC
TRBV9,.,TRBJ2-7,.,CASSVGMGYEQYF,TGTGCCAGCAGCGTAGGTATGGGCTACGAGCAGTACTTC
TRBV7-2,.,TRBJ2-3,TRBD2,CASSLVRGFGTDTQYF,TGTGCCAGCAGCTTAGTGCGGGGGTTCGGGACAGATACGCAGTATTTT
TRBV21-1,.,TRBJ2-4,.,CASSKIKNIQYF,TGTGCCAGCAGCAAGATCAAAAACATTCAGTACTTC
TRBV27,.,TRBJ1-2,.,CASSPPGPHGYTF,TGTGCCAGCAGTCCTCCCGGGCCCCATGGCTACACCTTC
TRBV7-8,.,TRBJ2-3,.,CASSLEFADTQYF,TGTGCCAGCAGCTTAGAATTCGCAGATACGCAGTATTTT
TRBV20-1,.,TRBJ2-2,.,CSASRTGELFF,TGCAGTGCAAGTAGAACCGGGGAGCTGTTTTTT
TRBV14,.,TRBJ2-1,.,CANATPGQNNEQFF,TGTGCCAACGCCACACCCGGACAGAACAATGAGCAGTTCTTC
TRBV28,.,TRBJ1-4,TRBD1,CASSFRGRNEKLFF,TGTGCCAGCAGTTTTAGGGGGCGTAATGAAAAACTGTTTTTT
TRBV27,.,TRBJ2-2,.,CASSLWRTGELFF,TGTGCCAGCAGTTTATGGCGTACCGGGGAGCTGTTTTTT
TRBV5-4,.,TRBJ2-3,.,CASSLEGSLDTQYF,TGTGCCAGCAGCTTAGAGGGATCTCTAGATACGCAGTATTTT
TRBV20-1,.,TRBJ2-1,.,CSARDPNNEQFF,TGCAGTGCTAGAGACCCGAACAATGAGCAGTTCTTC
TRBV19,.,TRBJ2-7,.,CASSMSADYEQYF,TGTGCCAGTAGTATGTCGGCAGACTACGAGCAGTACTTC
TRBV13,.,TRBJ2-3,.,CASSPRTNTDTQYF,TGTGCCAGCAGCCCCAGGACTAACACAGATACGCAGTATTTT
TRBV28,.,TRBJ1-5,TRBD1,CASSLPDRGGNQPQHF,TGTGCCAGCAGTTTACCCGACAGGGGAGGCAATCAGCCCCAGCATTTT
TRBV5-6,.,TRBJ2-3,.,CASSFSRSEQYF,TGTGCCAGCAGTTTCTCTAGATCGGAGCAGTATTTT
TRBV19,once,TRBJ2-3,TRBD2,CASSKRLAGKTDTQYF,TGTGCCAGTAGTAAACGACTAGCGGGAAAGACAGATACGCAGTATTTT
TRBV29-1,.,TRBJ1-1,TRBD1,CSGAGDRVDTEAFF,TGCAGCGGGGCCGGAGACAGGGTGGACACTGAAGCTTTCTTT
TRBV3-1,once,TRBJ2-7,.,CASSPTPGPLERYF,TGTGCCAGCAGCCCCACGCCAGGGCCCCTTGAGCGGTACTTC
TRBV9,.,TRBJ2-2,.,CASSVVETPIDTGELFF,TGTGCCAGCAGCGTAGTCGAGACCCCCATCGACACCGGGGAGCTGTTTTTT
TRBV28,.,TRBJ1-2,.,CASSPREDYGYTF,TGTGCCAGCAGTCCCCGGGAGGACTATGGCTACACCTTC
TRBV9,.,TRBJ2-1,TRBD2,CASSVAGGPYEQFF,TGTGCCAGCAGCGTAGCGGGAGGGCCCTATGAGCAGTTCTTC
TRBV9,.,TRBJ1-1,TRBD1,CASSGRQGPEAFF,TGTGCCAGCAGCGGGCGACAGGGTCCTGAAGCTTTCTTT
TRBV27,.,TRBJ2-1,TRBD2,CASSSAGTRYYNEQFF,TGTGCCAGCAGTTCAGCCGGGACTAGATACTACAATGAGCAGTTCTTC
TRBV30,.,TRBJ2-5,TRBD2,CAWGHRGTSGETQYF,TGTGCCTGGGGCCACCGGGGGACTAGCGGAGAGACCCAGTACTTC
TRBV7-2,.,TRBJ2-5,.,CASSLGASSKETQYF,TGTGCCAGCAGCTTAGGGGCTAGTTCTAAAGAGACCCAGTACTTC
TRBV27,.,TRBJ1-2,.,CASSFVGDNYGYTF,TGTGCCAGCAGTTTTGTGGGGGATAACTATGGCTACACCTTC
TRBV5-6,.,TRBJ2-5,.,CASSFLGTRETQYF,TGTGCCAGCAGCTTCCTTGGGACCAGAGAGACCCAGTACTTC
TRBV15,.,TRBJ2-5,.,CATSRGRRDQETQYF,TGTGCCACCAGCAGAGGAAGGCGGGACCAAGAGACCCAGTACTTC
TRBV9,.,TRBJ1-2,TRBD1,CASSVWTGGFYGYTF,TGTGCCAGCAGCGTCTGGACAGGGGGCTTCTATGGCTACACCTTC
TRBV4-1,.,TRBJ2-1,TRBD2,CASTGTSAYNEQFF,TGCGCCAGCACCGGGACTAGCGCCTACAATGAGCAGTTCTTC
TRBV20-1,once,TRBJ2-1,.,CSASRYPQGNEQFF,TGCAGTGCTTCCCGATACCCCCAGGGGAATGAGCAGTTCTTC
TRBV7-9,.,TRBJ1-1,TRBD1,CASSRQGLDTEAFF,TGTGCCAGCAGCCGACAGGGGTTGGACACTGAAGCTTTCTTT
TRBV4-2,.,TRBJ2-7,.,CASSHLGGYEQYF,TGTGCCAGCAGCCACCTGGGAGGCTACGAGCAGTACTTC
TRBV20-1,.,TRBJ2-3,TRBD1,CSARLQGEADTQYF,TGCAGTGCTAGATTACAGGGGGAGGCAGATACGCAGTATTTT
TRBV29-1,.,TRBJ2-5,TRBD2,CSVESPPGGTQYF,TGCAGCGTTGAATCGCCGCCGGGAGGGACCCAGTACTTC
TRBV27,.,TRBJ2-5,.,CASSFALAETQYF,TGTGCCAGCAGTTTCGCACTTGCAGAGACCCAGTACTTC
TRBV6-5,.,TRBJ1-2,.,CASSYSPGSNYGYTF,TGTGCCAGCAGTTACTCACCAGGGTCGAACTATGGCTACACCTTC